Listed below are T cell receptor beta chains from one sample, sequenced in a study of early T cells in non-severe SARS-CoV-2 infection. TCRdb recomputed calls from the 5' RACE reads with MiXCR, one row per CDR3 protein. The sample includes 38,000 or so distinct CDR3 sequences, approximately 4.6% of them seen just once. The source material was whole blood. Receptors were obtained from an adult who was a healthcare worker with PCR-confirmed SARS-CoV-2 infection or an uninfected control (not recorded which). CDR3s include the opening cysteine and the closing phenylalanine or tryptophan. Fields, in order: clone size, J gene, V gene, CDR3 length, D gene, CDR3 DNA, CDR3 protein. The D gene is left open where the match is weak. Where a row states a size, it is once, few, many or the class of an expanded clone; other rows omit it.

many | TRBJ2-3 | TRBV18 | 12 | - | TGTGCCAGCTCACCTCCCACAGATACGCAGTATTTT | CASSPPTDTQYF
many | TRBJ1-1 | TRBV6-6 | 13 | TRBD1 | TGTGCCAGCAACAGGGGGACGAACACTGAAGCTTTCTTT | CASNRGTNTEAFF
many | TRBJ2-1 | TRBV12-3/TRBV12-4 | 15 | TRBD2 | TGTGCCAGCAGTCAAACTAGCGGGTTATACGGTGAGCAGTTCTTC | CASSQTSGLYGEQFF
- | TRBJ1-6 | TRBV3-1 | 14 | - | TGTGCCAGCAGCCACTGGGCGGATAATTCACCCCTCCACTTT | CASSHWADNSPLHF
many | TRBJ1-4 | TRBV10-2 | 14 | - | TGCGCCAGCAGTGAGGGACACTCTAATGAAAAACTGTTTTTT | CASSEGHSNEKLFF
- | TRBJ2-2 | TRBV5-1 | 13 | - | TGCGCCAGCAGCCTAACACGCACCGGGGAGCTGTTTTTT | CASSLTRTGELFF
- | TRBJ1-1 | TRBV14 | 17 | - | TGTGCCAGCAGCCAAGATCCCCGGGGACGGAAGAACACTGAAACTTTCTTT | CASSQDPRGRKNTETFF
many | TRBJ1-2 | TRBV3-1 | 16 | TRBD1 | TGTGCCAGGTTATTCCCGACGGACAGGGGACGAAGTGGCTACACCTTC | CARLFPTDRGRSGYTF
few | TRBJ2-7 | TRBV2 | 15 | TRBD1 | TGTGCCAGCAGTAAATCCGGGACAGGGGGCGACGAGCAGTACTTC | CASSKSGTGGDEQYF
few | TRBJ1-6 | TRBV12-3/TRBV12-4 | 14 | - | TGTGCCAGCAGTTCCGGGACGGATAATTCACCCCTCCACTTT | CASSSGTDNSPLHF
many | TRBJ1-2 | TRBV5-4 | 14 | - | TGTGCCAGCAGCTTGGAGGGGGGAAACTATGGCTACACCTTC | CASSLEGGNYGYTF
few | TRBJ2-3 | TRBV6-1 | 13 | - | TGTGCCAGCAGTTCTGGGACGGCAGATACGCAGTATTTT | CASSSGTADTQYF
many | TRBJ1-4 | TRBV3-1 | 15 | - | TGTGCCAGCAGCCCCCTGGGCAGGGGTGGCGGAAAACTGTTTTTT | CASSPLGRGGGKLFF
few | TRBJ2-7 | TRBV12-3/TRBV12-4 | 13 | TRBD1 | TGTGCCAGCAGTTGGACAGGGCCCTACGAGCAGTACTTC | CASSWTGPYEQYF
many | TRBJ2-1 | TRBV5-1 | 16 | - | TGCGCCAGCAGCTCAAGCTCCGGGAGCCCGTCCCGGGAGCAGTTCTTC | CASSSSSGSPSREQFF
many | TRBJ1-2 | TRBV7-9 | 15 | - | TGTGCCAGCAGTCCCCGAGGGTTGAGGGGAGATGGCTACACCTTC | CASSPRGLRGDGYTF
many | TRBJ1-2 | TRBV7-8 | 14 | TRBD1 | TGTGCCAGCAGCTCCCGGTGGGACAGAGTCCGCTACACCTTC | CASSSRWDRVRYTF
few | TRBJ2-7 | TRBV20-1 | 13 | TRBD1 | TGCAGTGCGTCGGGACAGCTTTCCTACGAGCAGTACTTC | CSASGQLSYEQYF
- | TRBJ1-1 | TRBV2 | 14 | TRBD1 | TGTGCCAGCAGAGAACAGGGGATGAACACTGAAGCTTTCTTT | CASREQGMNTEAFF
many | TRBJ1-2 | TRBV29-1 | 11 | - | TGCAGCGGCCTACAGCCGAATGGCTACACCTTC | CSGLQPNGYTF
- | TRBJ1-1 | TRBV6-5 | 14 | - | TGTGCCAGCAGTTACCCGGACAGAACCACTGAAGCTTTCTTT | CASSYPDRTTEAFF
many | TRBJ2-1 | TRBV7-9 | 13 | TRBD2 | TGTGCCAGCAGCGAGGGACTAGGCAATGAGCAGTTCTTC | CASSEGLGNEQFF
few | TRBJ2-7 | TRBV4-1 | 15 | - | TGCGCCAGCAGCCAAGTCTGGCGGGGTCCCTACGAGCAGTACTTC | CASSQVWRGPYEQYF
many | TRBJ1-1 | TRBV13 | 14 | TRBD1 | TGTGCCAGCAGCTTAGTACAGGGGTCCACTGAAGCTTTCTTT | CASSLVQGSTEAFF
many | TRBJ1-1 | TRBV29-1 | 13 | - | TGCAGCGGGTCCCCCTCGGGGAACACTGAAGCTTTCTTT | CSGSPSGNTEAFF
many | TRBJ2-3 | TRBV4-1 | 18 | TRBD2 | TGCGCCAGCAGCCAAGTCCTGGGGAGCGGGGGGGCCTATGATACGCAGTATTTT | CASSQVLGSGGAYDTQYF